These T cell receptor beta chains were read from a single sample in a study of identical twins. Using its own MiXCR run on the 5' RACE reads, TCRdb lists one record per CDR3 protein. The sample consists of 1.5 million to 2 million distinct CDR3 sequences, under 35% of them appearing once. The sequenced sample was cord blood. The receptor source for this set is a newborn girl in good health. CDR3s include the opening cysteine and the closing phenylalanine or tryptophan. The order of the fields is clone size, J gene, V gene, CDR3 length, D gene, CDR3 DNA, CDR3 protein. The D gene is left open where the match is weak. Only some rows state a clone size, as once, few, many or a class for expanded clones.

few,TRBJ1-5,TRBV20-1,15,-,TGCAGTGGACGACAGGCTCAGGGAAGCAATCAGCCCCAGCATTTT,CSGRQAQGSNQPQHF
few,TRBJ2-7,TRBV12-3/TRBV12-4,15,-,TGTGCCAGCAGTTTATCGGGGGTACAGGACTACGAGCAGTACTTC,CASSLSGVQDYEQYF
-,TRBJ1-1,TRBV3-1,15,-,TGTGCCAGCAGCCAAGCAGGGAGTAGTCGAACTGAAGCTTTCTTT,CASSQAGSSRTEAFF
few,TRBJ1-4,TRBV2,16,-,TGTGCCAGCAGTGAGAGGGGGAGGGATCCCTATGAAAAACTGTTTTTT,CASSERGRDPYEKLFF
few,TRBJ2-6,TRBV24-1,18,-,TGTGCCACCAGTGAGTCCCGGAGACGGGGCTCTGGGGCCAACGTCCTGACTTTC,CATSESRRRGSGANVLTF
many,TRBJ2-1,TRBV2,12,TRBD2,TGTGCCATCGAGCGGGGGGGTCCGGAGCAGTTCTTC,CAIERGGPEQFF
-,TRBJ1-4,TRBV6-5,14,-,TGTGCCAGCAGTTACCTCAGCACTAATGAAAAACTGTTTTTT,CASSYLSTNEKLFF
once,TRBJ2-1,TRBV12-3/TRBV12-4,15,-,TGTGCCAGCAGTTTCCGGCAGGGAACCTACAATGAGCAGTTCTTC,CASSFRQGTYNEQFF
few,TRBJ2-7,TRBV7-8,16,-,TGTGCCAGCAGCTTAGTGTCTGGAGGGGGGTCCTACGAGCAGTACTTC,CASSLVSGGGSYEQYF
-,TRBJ1-2,TRBV7-9,15,-,TGTGCCAGCAGCTTCCCTTCGACCAGGGGAAGTGGCTACACCTTC,CASSFPSTRGSGYTF
once,TRBJ2-1,TRBV20-1,13,-,TGCAGTGCTAGAGTGGGTCGGGAGAACGAGCAGTTCTTC,CSARVGRENEQFF
few,TRBJ1-6,TRBV21-1,15,-,TGTGCCAGCAGCAAAGGCGGGGTCTGGGATTCACCCCTCCACTTT,CASSKGGVWDSPLHF
-,TRBJ2-4,TRBV11-2,17,TRBD2,TGTGCCAGCAGCCTAACCGGGACTAGCGGGAGAAGTTACATTCAGTACTTC,CASSLTGTSGRSYIQYF
many,TRBJ2-1,TRBV13,16,-,TGTGCCAGCAGCTTAGGAGCGGGTTTCTCCTACAATGAGCAGTTCTTC,CASSLGAGFSYNEQFF
-,TRBJ1-2,TRBV9,15,TRBD1,TGTGCCAGCAGCGTAGGCCAGGGGGGTTACTATGGCTACACCTTC,CASSVGQGGYYGYTF
-,TRBJ1-4,TRBV15,13,-,TGTGCCACCAGCAGAGATGCTGATGAAAAACTGTTTTTT,CATSRDADEKLFF
-,TRBJ1-5,TRBV10-3,11,-,TGTGCCATCAGTGAGGGGCAGCCCCAGCATTTT,CAISEGQPQHF
-,TRBJ2-3,TRBV5-1,17,TRBD2,TGCGCCAGCAGCTTGGCTCTGAGCGGGGAGAGCACAGATACGCAGTATTTT,CASSLALSGESTDTQYF
few,TRBJ2-1,TRBV6-1,14,TRBD2,TGTGCCAGCAGTAATCCGGGAGGCTACAATGAGCAGTTCTTC,CASSNPGGYNEQFF